Listed below are T cell receptor beta chains from one sample, sequenced in a study of identical twins. TCRdb used MiXCR to reprocess the 5' RACE reads, holding one entry per CDR3 protein. The sample holds some 240,000 distinct CDR3 sequences, about 10% seen once. The sequencing input was memory T cells sorted from blood. The receptors come from a man in his forties or fifties in good health. The CDR3 runs from the conserved cysteine through the conserved F or W. The D gene is left open where the match is weak. Clone size is stated in some rows and not others, as once, few, many or a class when expanded.

V gene,D gene,J gene,clone size,CDR3 protein,CDR3 DNA
TRBV30,TRBD2,TRBJ2-5,few,CAWKGTSGLQETQYF,TGTGCCTGGAAAGGGACTAGCGGCTTACAAGAGACCCAGTACTTC
TRBV11-2,.,TRBJ2-1,many,CASSLQRSYNEQFF,TGTGCCAGCAGCCTACAACGGTCTTACAATGAGCAGTTCTTC
TRBV20-1,.,TRBJ2-7,few,CSASSGFTYEQYF,TGCAGTGCTAGTTCAGGGTTTACCTACGAGCAGTACTTC
TRBV29-1,.,TRBJ2-5,few,CSATRGGETQYF,TGCAGCGCAACAAGGGGGGGAGAGACCCAGTACTTC
TRBV5-6,TRBD2,TRBJ2-2,.,CASSHFSGAGTGELFF,TGTGCCAGCAGCCACTTCAGCGGGGCGGGGACCGGGGAGCTGTTTTTT
TRBV9,TRBD1,TRBJ2-1,many,CASSAHEGVNRGKGEQFF,TGTGCCAGCAGCGCCCACGAGGGGGTAAACAGGGGGAAAGGTGAGCAGTTCTTC
TRBV18,.,TRBJ2-6,.,CASFTGTGANVLTF,TGTGCCAGCTTCACCGGCACTGGGGCCAACGTCCTGACTTTC
TRBV20-1,TRBD2,TRBJ2-2,few,CSARGVAGVANTGELFF,TGCAGTGCTAGGGGGGTAGCGGGAGTCGCGAACACCGGGGAGCTGTTTTTT
TRBV1,.,TRBJ2-3,few,CTSSPGLAGGRTDTQYF,TGCACCAGCAGCCCAGGACTAGCGGGGGGACGCACAGATACGCAGTATTTT
TRBV9,.,TRBJ2-7,.,CASSVGPEGTYEQYF,TGTGCCAGCAGCGTAGGACCGGAGGGAACCTACGAGCAGTACTTC
TRBV6-5,.,TRBJ2-2,few,CASSSPHTGVRELFF,TGTGCCAGCAGTTCACCCCACACGGGGGTGAGGGAGCTGTTTTTT
TRBV7-9,.,TRBJ2-1,many,CASSLATGLNEQFF,TGTGCCAGCAGCTTAGCGACAGGCCTAAATGAGCAGTTCTTC
TRBV5-1,TRBD1,TRBJ2-7,few,CASSSGSTGGYYEQYF,TGCGCCAGCAGCTCAGGCTCGACAGGGGGCTACTACGAGCAGTACTTC
TRBV28,.,TRBJ1-1,.,CASSPLLQINTEAFF,TGTGCCAGCAGTCCCCTCCTACAGATAAACACTGAAGCTTTCTTT
TRBV28,.,TRBJ1-1,.,CASNKSWVSRYTEAFF,TGTGCCAGCAACAAATCTTGGGTCAGTCGATACACTGAAGCTTTCTTT
TRBV29-1,.,TRBJ2-1,many,CSVDGPGVEQFF,TGCAGCGTTGACGGGCCCGGCGTTGAGCAGTTCTTC
TRBV3-1,.,TRBJ1-2,few,CASSQREGGKGYGYTF,TGTGCCAGCAGCCAACGGGAAGGGGGAAAAGGCTATGGCTACACCTTC
TRBV11-2,.,TRBJ2-6,.,CASSSPRRANVLTF,TGTGCCAGCAGCTCCCCCCGGCGGGCCAACGTCCTGACTTTC
TRBV7-6,TRBD1,TRBJ1-2,.,CASSLERGLGYTF,TGTGCCAGCAGCTTAGAAAGGGGGCTCGGCTACACCTTC
TRBV5-5,.,TRBJ2-7,.,CASSPFQGEQYF,TGTGCCAGCAGCCCCTTCCAAGGCGAGCAGTACTTC
TRBV5-1,.,TRBJ2-1,.,CASSLVDNEQFF,TGCGCCAGCAGCTTGGTGGACAATGAGCAGTTCTTC
TRBV13,.,TRBJ2-2,few,CASSPPGLDTGELFF,TGTGCCAGCAGCCCACCGGGGCTCGACACCGGGGAGCTGTTTTTT
TRBV5-1,TRBD1,TRBJ1-1,few,CASSLARTGADYTEAFF,TGCGCCAGCAGCTTGGCCCGGACAGGGGCTGACTACACTGAAGCTTTCTTT
TRBV27,.,TRBJ1-2,many,CASSLTRHYGYTF,TGTGCCAGCAGTTTGACCCGGCACTATGGCTACACCTTC
TRBV5-1,.,TRBJ2-7,.,CASSLRPEYYEQYF,TGCGCCAGCAGCTTGAGGCCAGAATACTACGAGCAGTACTTC
TRBV6-2/TRBV6-3,TRBD1,TRBJ1-6,.,CASSRQGDSPLHF,TGTGCCAGCAGCCGACAGGGGGACTCACCCCTCCACTTT
TRBV27,.,TRBJ2-5,many,CASRGRNQETQYF,TGTGCCAGCAGAGGACGGAACCAAGAGACCCAGTACTTC
TRBV3-1,TRBD1,TRBJ2-1,few,CASSQDLQGAQNEQFF,TGTGCCAGCAGCCAAGATTTACAGGGGGCGCAGAATGAGCAGTTCTTC
TRBV20-1,.,TRBJ1-4,many,CSARGGDLAIDEKLFF,TGCAGTGCTAGAGGGGGCGATCTCGCCATCGATGAAAAACTGTTTTTT
TRBV3-1,.,TRBJ2-7,.,CASSQGPEWGRRSSYEQYF,TGTGCCAGCAGCCAAGGTCCGGAGTGGGGCAGGCGGAGCTCCTACGAGCAGTACTTC
TRBV4-2,.,TRBJ2-7,many,CASSQDAGGFSYEQYF,TGTGCCAGCAGCCAAGATGCTGGCGGTTTCTCCTACGAGCAGTACTTC
TRBV20-1,.,TRBJ1-4,few,CSAMCGAAPGGCPPEKLFF,TGCAGTGCTATGTGTGGGGCAGCTCCAGGCGGATGCCCGCCCGAAAAACTGTTTTTT
TRBV12-3/TRBV12-4,.,TRBJ2-5,many,CASSLDFGVETQYF,TGTGCCAGCAGCCTGGACTTCGGGGTAGAGACCCAGTACTTC
TRBV6-2/TRBV6-3,.,TRBJ2-1,few,CASGRGAGSYNEQFF,TGTGCCAGCGGTAGGGGTGCGGGAAGCTACAATGAGCAGTTCTTC
TRBV20-1,.,TRBJ1-5,.,CSASLTLTSSNQPQHF,TGCAGTGCTAGCCTTACTTTGACATCAAGCAATCAGCCCCAGCATTTT
TRBV10-3,TRBD1,TRBJ1-1,many,CAIRMNRGTEAFF,TGTGCCATCAGGATGAACAGGGGAACTGAAGCTTTCTTT
TRBV12-3/TRBV12-4,TRBD1,TRBJ1-2,many,CASSRGTAYGYTF,TGTGCCAGCAGCCGGGGGACAGCCTATGGCTACACCTTC
TRBV10-3,.,TRBJ1-1,many,CAISEGRGFDTEAFF,TGTGCCATCAGTGAGGGCCGGGGGTTTGACACTGAAGCTTTCTTT
TRBV27,TRBD1,TRBJ1-4,many,CASSQQGGGEKLFF,TGTGCCAGCAGCCAACAGGGGGGGGGTGAAAAACTGTTTTTT
TRBV4-3,TRBD2,TRBJ2-2,many,CASSQGTSGVAGELFF,TGCGCCAGCAGCCAAGGGACTAGCGGCGTGGCCGGGGAGCTGTTTTTT
TRBV20-1,TRBD2,TRBJ2-7,many,CSATGTSGSYEQYF,TGCAGTGCGACCGGGACTAGCGGATCCTACGAGCAGTACTTC
TRBV7-8,TRBD2,TRBJ2-1,many,CASSFGTSGGLGEQFF,TGTGCCAGCAGCTTTGGGACTAGCGGGGGGCTCGGTGAGCAGTTCTTC
TRBV28,TRBD2,TRBJ2-7,.,CASSLGLAERYEQYF,TGTGCCAGCAGTTTAGGACTAGCCGAACGCTACGAGCAGTACTTC
TRBV11-3,.,TRBJ1-1,.,CASKGDGTEAFF,TGTGCCAGCAAAGGGGATGGGACTGAAGCTTTCTTT
TRBV6-2/TRBV6-3,.,TRBJ2-7,.,CASRFRQDSYEQYF,TGTGCCAGCAGATTCCGACAGGATTCCTACGAGCAGTACTTC
TRBV4-2,TRBD1,TRBJ2-3,.,CASRRDRKTDTQYF,TGTGCCAGCCGTAGGGACAGAAAAACAGATACGCAGTATTTT
TRBV5-5,.,TRBJ2-1,many,CASPYGGSYNEQFF,TGTGCCAGTCCCTATGGGGGCTCCTACAATGAGCAGTTCTTC
TRBV5-1,.,TRBJ1-2,few,CASSTGHLDIGYTF,TGCGCCAGCAGCACCGGACACCTTGATATTGGCTACACCTTC
TRBV19,TRBD1,TRBJ2-1,many,CASKETGIGNEQFF,TGTGCCAGTAAAGAGACAGGGATCGGGAATGAGCAGTTCTTC
TRBV20-1,.,TRBJ2-1,many,CSARDRGTVSYNEQFF,TGCAGTGCTAGAGATCGGGGTACAGTCTCCTACAATGAGCAGTTCTTC
TRBV11-2,TRBD2,TRBJ2-1,few,CASSLGASGGGFPYNEQFF,TGTGCCAGCAGCTTAGGGGCTAGCGGGGGAGGATTCCCCTACAATGAGCAGTTCTTC
TRBV7-2,.,TRBJ2-7,many,CASSLEGISPYEQYF,TGTGCCAGCAGCTTAGAGGGCATTAGCCCCTACGAGCAGTACTTC
TRBV18,.,TRBJ1-1,many,CASSPTQVNTEAFF,TGTGCCAGCTCACCAACACAGGTGAACACTGAAGCTTTCTTT
TRBV10-3,.,TRBJ1-1,.,CAISSVNTEAFF,TGTGCCATCAGTTCAGTGAACACTGAAGCTTTCTTT